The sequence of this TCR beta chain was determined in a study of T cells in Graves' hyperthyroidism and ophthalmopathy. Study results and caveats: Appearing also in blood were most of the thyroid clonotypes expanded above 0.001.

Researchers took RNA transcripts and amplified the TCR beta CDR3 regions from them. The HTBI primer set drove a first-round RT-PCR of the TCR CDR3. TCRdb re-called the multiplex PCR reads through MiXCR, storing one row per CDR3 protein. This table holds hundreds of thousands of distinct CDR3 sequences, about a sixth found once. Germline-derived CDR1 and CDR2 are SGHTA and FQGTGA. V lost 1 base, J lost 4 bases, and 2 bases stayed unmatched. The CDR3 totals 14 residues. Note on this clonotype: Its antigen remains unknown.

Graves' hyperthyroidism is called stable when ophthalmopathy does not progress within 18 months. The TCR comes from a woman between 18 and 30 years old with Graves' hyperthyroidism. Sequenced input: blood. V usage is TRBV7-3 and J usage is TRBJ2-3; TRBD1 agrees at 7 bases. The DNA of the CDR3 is TGTGCCAGCAGCTTAAATACAGGGGCAGATACGCAGTATTTT. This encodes CASSLNTGADTQYF.